This TCR beta chain was documented in a study of T-cell memory formation after mild COVID-19. Regarding the study as a whole: Chiefly within CM and EM were the contracting CD4+ clones; CD8+ ones were within EMRA. CD4/CD8 balance characterized clones contracting day 15 to 85, and CD4+ skew characterized later expanders.

The V end was cut by 7 bases, the J end by 1 base, with 5 bases between. The CDR3 has 13 amino acids. The table lists this clonotype with many counts. What it recognizes is unknown. Constant-segment primers and 5'RACE yielded cDNA libraries for TCR alpha and TCR beta, each carrying sample barcodes and UMIs. MiXCR, applied by TCRdb to the 5' RACE reads, yields one record per CDR3 protein. The table has 210,000 or so distinct CDR3 sequences, around 26% seen once. The genes are TRBV12-3 or TRBV12-4 and TRBJ2-6, with D unclear. This receptor was obtained from an adult woman who had mild COVID-19 (a few samples of this study predate the infection). Cell type and time point are not known. Material: PBMCs or a T cell subset sorted from them (not recorded which). The chain's CDR3 is CASTLSGANVLTF. CDR3 coding DNA: TGTGCCAGCACCTTGTCTGGGGCCAACGTCCTGACTTTC.